The 22 T cell receptor beta chains below were found in one sample sequenced in a study of T cell clonotyping in hematopoietic cell transplantation. The protocol was immunoSEQ multiplex PCR, while the TCRdb copy is restricted to in-frame clones and leaves out a portion. The table has roughly 40,000 clones, around 84% seen once. Specified time point: recipient sample about 28 days before transplant, after cytoreduction. This specimen was peripheral blood mononuclear cells, taken before stem cell transplant. The receptors stem from a man in his fifties or sixties with acute myeloid leukemia. Some clones in this sample may be carry-over from other donors' samples.

The genes are TRBV10-3 and TRBJ1-6, with a weak D call TRBD1 (5 bases). V lost 6 bases, J lost 6 bases, and 9 bases lay in between. The CDR3 is 13 residues long. Germline CDR1 and CDR2: ENHRY and SYGVKD. The DNA of the CDR3 is TGTGCCATCAGGGGACCCTCTAATTCACCCCTCCACTTT. Translating it yields CAIRGPSNSPLHF.

The chain couples TRBV6-1 to TRBJ2-7, with a tentative D call TRBD2 (6 bases). Germline V lookup: CDR1 MNHNS, CDR2 SASEGT. The CDR3 is made up of 15 amino acids. Trimming cost V 0 bases and J 3 bases, with 12 bases left between them. The chain's CDR3 is CASSEARQRVYEQYF. The DNA for the CDR3 is TGTGCCAGCAGTGAAGCCCGACAGCGGGTCTACGAGCAGTACTTC.

This chain connects TRBV27 to TRBJ2-2; D assignment may be TRBD1 or TRBD2 (5 bases each). CDR1 and CDR2 from the germline V gene are MNHEY and SMNVEV (reference sequence). Trimming removed 4 bases at V and 0 bases at J, with 12 bases between. The CDR3 has 16 amino acids. The CDR3 region has the DNA TGTGCCAGCAGTTCCCTGAGAGGGGCGAACACCGGGGAGCTGTTTTTT. This codes for CASSSLRGANTGELFF.

The rearrangement joins TRBV5-1 to TRBJ2-5; the match to TRBD2 covers 8 bases. This CDR3 is built from 16 residues. V trimming: 0 bases; J trimming: 4 bases; junction bases outside the gene matches: 8. Germline lookup yields CDR1 SGHRS and CDR2 YFSETQ. The CDR3 nucleotides read TGCGCCAGCAGCTTGGATCACGTCCGGGGGGGAGAGACCCAGTACTTC. Amino acid sequence: CASSLDHVRGGETQYF.

The chain links TRBV4-1 to TRBJ2-7; D is unresolved. Trimming left V 0 bases short and J 3 bases short, with 15 bases between. Per the germline V gene, CDR1 is MGHRA and CDR2 is YSYEKL. CDR3 length: 16 amino acids. The CDR3 DNA sequence: TGCGCCAGCAGCCAAGACCTGGCGGCCACTATCTACGAGCAGTACTTC. It is translated as CASSQDLAATIYEQYF.

V usage is TRBV14 and J usage is TRBJ1-1, with unresolved D. The length of the CDR3 is 16 residues. Deletions cut 0 bases from V and 0 bases from J, with 11 bases between. CDR1 SGHDN and CDR2 FVKESK come from the germline V gene. The CDR3 coding sequence is TGTGCCAGCAGCCAAGATTTAGGTTACCTGAACACTGAAGCTTTCTTT. It codes for CASSQDLGYLNTEAFF. Using reference TRBV14 and TRBJ1-1 for the parts outside the CDR3, the full variable domain is EAGVTQFPSHSVIEKGQTVTLRCDPISGHDNLYWYRRVMGKEIKFLLHFVKESKQDESGMPNNRFLAERTGGTYSTLKVQPAELEDSGVYFCASSQDLGYLNTEAFFGQGTRLTVV.

This clone has a handful of counts. DNA of the CDR3: TGTGCCAGCAGCTTAGTCGCCGGGACGGAATATGGCTACACCTTC. Protein: CASSLVAGTEYGYTF. V gene TRBV5-5 combines with J gene TRBJ1-2; a weak D match, TRBD1 (5 bases). Germline V gives CDR1 SGHKS, CDR2 YYEKEE (reference sequence). V shed 2 bases and J shed 5 bases, with 16 bases lying between them. The CDR3 runs 15 residues.

The chain has TRBV29-1 and TRBJ1-4; a possible D gene is TRBD1 (5 bases). The V end lost 7 bases, the J end lost 0 bases, and 18 bases lay between the germline ends. CDR3 length equals 16 residues. The germline V gene has CDR1 SQVTM and CDR2 ANQGSEA. CDR3 in DNA: TGCAGCGCCTCAGGAGAGGGGCGGGCAACTAATGAAAAACTGTTTTTT. Translation gives CSASGEGRATNEKLFF.

J is TRBJ2-5 and V is TRBV2, with D unclear. V shed 4 bases and J shed 5 bases, with 11 bases lying between them. Looked up from germline, CDR1 is SNHLY and CDR2 is FYNNEI. The CDR3 is made up of 13 amino acids. The CDR3 nucleotides are TGTGCCAGCAGTGCTTGGCATCGGGAGACCCAGTACTTC. This codes for CASSAWHRETQYF.

The chain is built from TRBV2 and TRBJ1-2; the match to TRBD1 covers 9 bases. The CDR3 spans 14 residues. The V and J ends lost 6 bases and 4 bases, in that order; junction bases with no gene match: 6. Looked up from germline, CDR1 is SNHLY and CDR2 is FYNNEI. This CDR3 is CASSPETGGYGYTF. The CDR3 DNA is TGTGCCAGCAGCCCCGAGACAGGGGGCTATGGCTACACCTTC.

The chain is built from TRBV7-3 and TRBJ2-7; 9 bases match TRBD1. V was pared by 3 bases and J by 6 bases, with 24 bases of the junction left unmatched. This CDR3 contains 20 residues. Per germline, CDR1 SGHTA and CDR2 FQGTGA. The CDR3 region has the DNA TGTGCCAGCAGCTTTCCCCAGACAAGGGACAGGGTTTGGCTATACGGCGAGCAGTACTTC. Translated: CASSFPQTRDRVWLYGEQYF.

This clone was seen a single time. The V gene is TRBV5-6, the J gene TRBJ2-7, with D perhaps matching TRBD1 (6 bases). The CDR3 runs 12 residues. Germline V lookup: CDR1 SGHDT, CDR2 YYEEEE. V shed 0 bases and J shed 8 bases, with 9 bases lying between them. CDR3 nucleotide sequence: TGTGCCAGCAGCTTGGTCAGGGGCCAGCAGTACTTC. This gives the protein CASSLVRGQQYF.

A few counts support this clone. The rearrangement links TRBV7-9 to TRBJ1-2, with 7 bases identical to TRBD1. The length of the CDR3 is 15 residues. The trim removed 2 bases at V and 6 bases at J, leaving 9 bases unmatched. Looked up from germline, CDR1 is SEHNR and CDR2 is FQNEAQ (reference sequence). The CDR3 sequence is CASSLNDRDWDGYTF. In DNA, the CDR3 is TGTGCCAGCAGCTTAAACGACAGGGATTGGGATGGCTACACCTTC.

The chain uses TRBV6-1 and TRBJ1-6; 8 bases line up with TRBD1. Trimming at V came to 3 bases and at J to 9 bases, leaving 7 bases not matched to a gene. CDR1 and CDR2 (germline): MNHNS, SASEGT. The CDR3 is made up of 15 amino acids. Written as DNA, the CDR3 is TGTGCCAGCAGTGACCGACAGGGGTTTGGTTCACCCCTCCACTTT. It specifies CASSDRQGFGSPLHF.

The genes are TRBV6-1 and TRBJ1-2, with a possible D match to TRBD1 (6 bases). Per the germline V gene, CDR1 is MNHNS and CDR2 is SASEGT. CDR3 length equals 14 residues. V was shortened by 3 bases and J by 4 bases, with 12 bases between the two germline ends. The CDR3 coding sequence is TGTGCCAGCAGTGAGGACAGAGCAGTCTATGGCTACACCTTC. It yields the protein CASSEDRAVYGYTF.

This chain uses TRBV10-3 with TRBJ1-6; unclear D gene. V was shortened by 2 bases and J by 5 bases, with 7 bases between the two germline ends. CDR3 length: 14 residues. In germline, CDR1 is ENHRY, CDR2 SYGVKD. The CDR3 loop reads CAISEAADNSPLHF. The CDR3 DNA is TGTGCCATCAGTGAGGCGGCTGATAATTCACCCCTCCACTTT.

The rearrangement links TRBV30 to TRBJ1-2, with a possible D match to TRBD1 (5 bases). CDR1 and CDR2 from the germline V gene are GTSNPN and SVGIG (reference sequence). The CDR3 length is 15 residues. V was clipped by 0 bases and J by 0 bases, with 11 bases between them. The CDR3 DNA reads TGTGCCTGGAGTGTACCGGGACTGACTAACTATGGCTACACCTTC. Translation: CAWSVPGLTNYGYTF. The whole variable domain, remainder taken from reference TRBV30 and TRBJ1-2, is SQTIHQWPATLVQPVGSPLSLECTVEGTSNPNLYWYRQAAGRGLQLLFYSVGIGQISSEVPQNLSASRPQDRQFILSSKKLLLSDSGFYLCAWSVPGLTNYGYTFGSGTRLTVV.

This clone was detected only a few times. J is TRBJ1-1 and V is TRBV29-1; 9 nucleotides align to TRBD1. The germline V gene encodes CDR1 SQVTM and CDR2 ANQGSEA. The CDR3 runs 13 residues. V was pared by 6 bases and J by 4 bases, with 6 bases of the junction left unmatched. In DNA, the CDR3 is TGCAGCGTGCAGGGACAGGGTGGCACTGAAGCTTTCTTT. The encoded protein is CSVQGQGGTEAFF.

The chain links TRBV6-1 to TRBJ2-1; 15 bases map to TRBD2. The trim removed 8 bases at V and 15 bases at J, leaving 11 bases unmatched. The V gene's germline CDR1 is MNHNS and CDR2 SASEGT. The CDR3 runs to 14 residues. The CDR3 bases are TGTGCCAGCCATATAGGACTAGCGGGGGGGACAGGGTTCTTC. It specifies CASHIGLAGGTGFF.

CDR3 protein: CASSPMLGANVLTF. The DNA of the CDR3 is TGTGCCAGCAGCCCCATGCTCGGGGCCAACGTCCTGACTTTC. The V gene is TRBV9, the J gene TRBJ2-6; D gene unclear. The length of the CDR3 is 14 residues. The V and J ends lost 4 bases and 4 bases respectively, with 9 bases between them. CDR1 is SGDLS, CDR2 YYNGEE, per germline.

The chain's CDR3 is CASSLPVNYGYTF. CDR3 sequence (DNA): TGTGCCAGCAGCTTACCCGTTAACTATGGCTACACCTTC. The genes are TRBV5-4 and TRBJ1-2; the D is unclear. Trimming shortened V by 2 bases and J by 1 base, and 6 bases separated the two germline ends. The germline CDR1 and CDR2 sequences are SGHNT and YYREEE (reference sequence). The CDR3 covers 13 residues.

CDR3 in DNA: TGTGCCAGCAGTTTAAGGGGGGTCACTGAAGCTTTCTTT. Encoded protein: CASSLRGVTEAFF. V and J are TRBV28 and TRBJ1-1, with a tentative D call TRBD1 (6 bases). The germline V gene has CDR1 MDHEN and CDR2 SYDVKM. CDR3 size: 13 residues. The V end was cut by 2 bases, the J end by 4 bases, with 8 bases between.